The T cell receptor beta chain under discussion was sequenced for a study of shared clonotypes between healthy human individuals. Broader study findings: What rarefaction showed was incomplete sorted-subset sequencing despite large depth. Naive CD4 clonotypes were shared across several donors at about 5%. Blood alone was sampled, and tissue repertoires likely differ. Naive subsets generally exceeded memory subsets in estimated richness.

As concerns this clone: Its cognate antigen is unknown.

Repertoires were generated with immunoSEQ multiplex PCR, while TCRdb's copy carries only in-frame clones and drops some. Here the sample spans 950,000 to 1,200,000 clones, 70% to 80% being singletons. Germline values: CDR1 SQVTM, CDR2 ANQGSEA. The CDR3 is made up of 11 amino acids. Deletions cut 2 bases from V and 6 bases from J, with 6 bases between. The material sequenced was memory CD4+ T cells from PBMCs. Subset defined: CD45RA-negative fraction. The V gene is TRBV29-1, the J gene TRBJ2-3; D is unclear. The clonotype originates from a man aged 18 to 29 in good health. Some clones in this sample may be carry-over from other donors' samples. CDR3 residues: CSVEIRDTQYF. DNA for the CDR3: TGCAGCGTTGAAATCCGGGATACGCAGTATTTT.